This T cell receptor beta chain was recorded in a study of glioma-infiltrating T cells (dated by TCRdb to about 2016). For context, the study as a whole: TCR alpha- and beta-chain repertoires were sequenced from glioma tissue, non-neoplastic brain tissue and matched peripheral blood mononuclear cells. To measure how far tissue and blood T-cell populations diverged, each tissue-infiltrating repertoire was compared against the peripheral blood repertoire of the same patient. Three low-grade glioma patients, about eight primary glioblastoma patients and three non-glioma patients contributing non-neoplastic brain tissue were included in the paired cohort.

On the study overall, not on this receptor specifically: VJ-independent divergence between tissue and blood was below expectation in non-neoplastic patients but above expectation in all gliomas, especially low-grade gliomas. Only a very small number of CDR3 sequences turned up in both tissue and blood, a result put down to high CDR3 diversity combined with limited sampling. Group comparisons were based on small numbers of patients: three non-neoplastic, three low-grade glioma and several glioblastoma patients.

V is reduced by 5 bases and J by 10 bases, leaving a spacing of 24 bases between them. From its cysteine to its phenylalanine, the CDR3 spans 16 amino acids. The only DNA kept is the CDR3, 48 bases in frame from the first base. CDR1 and CDR2 (SEHNR, FQNEAQ) derive from the germline V gene (reference sequence). Worth noting for this clonotype: Its antigen has not been determined. Per-base quality was not reported, and no clone a single base away is much larger than it.

The iRepertoire nested amplicon-rescue multiplex PCR (arm-PCR) platform was used to amplify TCR alpha and beta CDR3 regions from RNA. The input for one-step reverse transcription and amplification was about 95-400 ng of tissue mRNA or PBMC total RNA. After bead purification, a secondary multiplex PCR added Illumina adapters, and libraries were gel-purified between 200 and 400 bp. The libraries contained internal 6-nucleotide barcodes that were used for demultiplexing. Sequencing of libraries was performed on an Illumina MiSeq with 2x220 or 2x250 nucleotide paired-end reads. The study's own analysis went as follows. Paired reads were merged using FLASH 1.2.11 and aligned with BWA-MEM to the GRCh37 human genome, and TRA and TRB reads were then extracted. For V and J assignment, an IMGT-derived reference of cassette sequences and CDR3 motifs that included pseudogenes was used. Reads were translated in three frames, and productive CDR3s were defined as those with a C...FGXG motif and no stop codons. A clonotype was defined as a unique combination of a V-J cassette pair and a CDR3 amino acid sequence. Reads were filtered by Hamming distance, with the threshold set by the sequence error rate of each sample in mapped regions. The raw public data were reprocessed by TCRdb itself: fastp quality trimming at Q25, MiXCR clonotype calling, in-frame beta chains only. Every distinct CDR3 protein forms one entry, paired with its most common genes and DNA. TCRdb's processing, not the study's, gives the V and J calls here. The sample includes around 93,000 distinct CDR3 sequences, with roughly 39% observed a single time. Of the sample, around two fifths falls within the top ten clones.

The V and J genes are TRBV7-9 and TRBJ2-1; no D gene call is confident. The sequencing input was glioma tissue, nonneoplastic brain tissue, or PBMCs (not recorded which). The clonotype originates from a human donor with low-grade glioma or glioblastoma, undergoing nonglioma brain surgery, or in good health (not recorded which). The CDR3 protein: CASSLGATPRSYEQFF. At the DNA level, the sequence is TGTGCCAGCAGCCTAGGTGCGACTCCCCGTTCCTACGAGCAGTTCTTC.